This TCR beta chain was documented in a study of technical replicates of blood from a few donors. Libraries were prepared by immunoSEQ multiplex PCR; TCRdb keeps only in-frame clonotypes and omits some of them. Among approximately 81,000 clones, nearly 96% were seen once, and the ten largest hold approximately 0.4%. There are 14 residues in the CDR3. The sequencing input was T cells isolated from PBMCs. The origin of this receptor is a human donor in good health. V gene TRBV21-1 combines with J gene TRBJ1-1; the table's TRBD1 call for D was not verified on the DNA. TRBV21-1 is recorded as a pseudogene. This chain's CDR3 is CARRDTRMNTEAFF. The CDR3 DNA follows: TGTGCCAGGAGGGACACCCGGATGAACACTGAAGCTTTCTTT.